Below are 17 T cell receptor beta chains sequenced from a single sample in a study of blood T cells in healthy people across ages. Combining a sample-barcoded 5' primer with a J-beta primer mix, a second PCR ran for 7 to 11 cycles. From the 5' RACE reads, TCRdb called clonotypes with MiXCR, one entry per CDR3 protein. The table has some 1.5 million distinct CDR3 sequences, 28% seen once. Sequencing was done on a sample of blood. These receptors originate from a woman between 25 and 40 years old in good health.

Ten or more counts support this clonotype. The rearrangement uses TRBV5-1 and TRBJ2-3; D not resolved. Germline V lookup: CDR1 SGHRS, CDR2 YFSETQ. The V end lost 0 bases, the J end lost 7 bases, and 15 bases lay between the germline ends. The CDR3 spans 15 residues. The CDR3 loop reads CASSLDRVPNYTQYF. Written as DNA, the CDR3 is TGCGCCAGCAGCTTGGATCGAGTTCCCAATTATACGCAGTATTTT.

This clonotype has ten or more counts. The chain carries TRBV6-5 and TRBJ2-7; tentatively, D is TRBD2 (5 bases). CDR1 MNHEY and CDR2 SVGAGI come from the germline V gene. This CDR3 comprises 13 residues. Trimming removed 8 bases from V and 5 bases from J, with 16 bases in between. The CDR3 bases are TGTGCCAGCGGGCCAGAGGGAAGCCACGAGCAGTACTTC. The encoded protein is CASGPEGSHEQYF.

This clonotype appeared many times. The CDR3 region has the DNA TGTGCCAGCAGCCAAGGCCGGGACACCAAAGAGACCCAGTACTTC. Translated: CASSQGRDTKETQYF. The J gene is TRBJ2-5, the V gene TRBV4-2; tentative D call: TRBD1 (6 bases). This CDR3 spans 15 amino acids. In germline, CDR1 is LGHNA, CDR2 YNFKEQ. Trimming took 1 base from V and 3 from J, leaving 12 bases between them.

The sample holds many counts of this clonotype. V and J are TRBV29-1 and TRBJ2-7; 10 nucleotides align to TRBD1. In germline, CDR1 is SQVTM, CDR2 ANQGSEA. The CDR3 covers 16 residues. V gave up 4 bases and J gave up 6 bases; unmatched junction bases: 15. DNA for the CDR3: TGCAGCGTTGTACGCCCGGGACAGGGGTCTTTGCGCGAGCAGTACTTC. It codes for CSVVRPGQGSLREQYF.

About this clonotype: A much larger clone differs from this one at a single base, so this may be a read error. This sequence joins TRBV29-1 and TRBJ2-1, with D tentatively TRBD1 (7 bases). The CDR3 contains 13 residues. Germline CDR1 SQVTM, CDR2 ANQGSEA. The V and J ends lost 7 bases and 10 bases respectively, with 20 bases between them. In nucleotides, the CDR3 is TGCAGCGGGGGCCCCCAGGGGGGCTACGAGCAGTTCTTC. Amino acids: CSGGPQGGYEQFF.

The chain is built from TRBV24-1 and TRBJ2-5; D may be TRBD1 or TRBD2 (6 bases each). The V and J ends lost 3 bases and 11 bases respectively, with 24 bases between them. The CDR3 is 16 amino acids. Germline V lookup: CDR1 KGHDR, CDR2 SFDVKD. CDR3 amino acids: CATSDPNGGLYNEQYF. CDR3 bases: TGTGCCACCAGTGATCCCAACGGGGGCCTCTACAATGAGCAGTACTTC.

This CDR3 is CAIAWTGGNEQYF. The CDR3 nucleotides are TGTGCCATCGCCTGGACAGGGGGGAACGAGCAGTACTTC. The chain is built from TRBV10-3 and TRBJ2-7, with 10 bases lining up with TRBD1. Looked up from germline, CDR1 is ENHRY and CDR2 is SYGVKD. Losses at the gene ends were 8 bases for V and 5 bases for J; bases not matched to a gene: 6. The CDR3 spans 13 residues.

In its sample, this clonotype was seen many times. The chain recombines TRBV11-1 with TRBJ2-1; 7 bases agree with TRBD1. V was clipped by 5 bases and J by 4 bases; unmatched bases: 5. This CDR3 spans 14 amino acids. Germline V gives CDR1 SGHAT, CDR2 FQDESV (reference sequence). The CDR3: CASSGQGVYNEQFF. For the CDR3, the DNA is TGTGCCAGCAGCGGGCAGGGGGTGTACAATGAGCAGTTCTTC.

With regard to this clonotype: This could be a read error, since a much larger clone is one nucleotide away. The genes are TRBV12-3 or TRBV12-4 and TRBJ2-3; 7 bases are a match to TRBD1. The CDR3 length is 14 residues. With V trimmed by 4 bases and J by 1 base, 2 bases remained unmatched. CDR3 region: CASSSDRCTDTQYF. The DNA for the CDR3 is TGTGCCAGCAGTTCGGACAGGTGCACAGATACGCAGTATTTT.

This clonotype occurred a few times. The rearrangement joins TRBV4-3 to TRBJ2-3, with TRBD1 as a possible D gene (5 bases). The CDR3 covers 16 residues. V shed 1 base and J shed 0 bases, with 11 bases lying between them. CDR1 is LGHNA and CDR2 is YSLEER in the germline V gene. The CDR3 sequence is CASSQGGHSSTDTQYF. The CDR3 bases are TGCGCCAGCAGCCAAGGAGGACACTCTAGCACAGATACGCAGTATTTT.

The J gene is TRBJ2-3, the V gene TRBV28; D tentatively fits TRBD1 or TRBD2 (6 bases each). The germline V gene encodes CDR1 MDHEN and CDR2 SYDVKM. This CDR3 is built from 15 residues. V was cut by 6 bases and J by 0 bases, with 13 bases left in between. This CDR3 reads CASRSPGASTDTQYF. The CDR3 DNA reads TGTGCCAGCAGGTCACCGGGGGCTAGCACAGATACGCAGTATTTT.

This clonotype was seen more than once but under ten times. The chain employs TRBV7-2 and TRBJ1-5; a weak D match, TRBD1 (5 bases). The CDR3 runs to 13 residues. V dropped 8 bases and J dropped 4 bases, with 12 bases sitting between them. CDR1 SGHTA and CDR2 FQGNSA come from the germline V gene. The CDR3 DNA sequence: TGTGCCAGCGGATCGGACAAGAATCAGCCCCAGCATTTT. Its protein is CASGSDKNQPQHF. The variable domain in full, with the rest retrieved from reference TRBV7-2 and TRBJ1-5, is GAGVSQSPSNKVTEKGKDVELRCDPISGHTALYWYRQSLGQGLEFLIYFQGNSAPDKSGLPSDRFSAERTGGSVSTLTIQRTQQEDSAVYLCASGSDKNQPQHFGDGTRLSIL.

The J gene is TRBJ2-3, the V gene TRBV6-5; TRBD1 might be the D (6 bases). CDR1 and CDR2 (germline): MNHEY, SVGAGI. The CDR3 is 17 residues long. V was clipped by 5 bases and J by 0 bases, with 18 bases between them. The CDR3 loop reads CASSRAGTLSSTDTQYF. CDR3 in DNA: TGTGCCAGCAGTAGGGCCGGGACACTTTCTAGCACAGATACGCAGTATTTT.

The CDR3 reads CASSFARGNTEAFF. DNA for the CDR3: TGTGCCAGCAGTTTTGCCAGGGGGAACACTGAAGCTTTCTTT. V gene TRBV12-3 or TRBV12-4 combines with J gene TRBJ1-1; tentatively, D is TRBD1 (6 bases). The V end was cut by 3 bases, the J end by 1 base, with 9 bases between. The CDR3 extends over 14 amino acids.

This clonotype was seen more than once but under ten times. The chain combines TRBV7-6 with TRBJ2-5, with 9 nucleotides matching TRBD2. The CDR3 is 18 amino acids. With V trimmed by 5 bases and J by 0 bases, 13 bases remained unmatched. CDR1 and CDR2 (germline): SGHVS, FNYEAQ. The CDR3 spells CASSPKRGGGAYQETQYF. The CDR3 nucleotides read TGTGCCAGCAGCCCAAAGAGAGGCGGGGGGGCGTACCAAGAGACCCAGTACTTC.

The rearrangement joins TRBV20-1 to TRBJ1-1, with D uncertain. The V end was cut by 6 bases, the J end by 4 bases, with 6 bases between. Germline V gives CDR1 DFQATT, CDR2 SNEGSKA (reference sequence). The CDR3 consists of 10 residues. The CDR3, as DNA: TGCAGTGCCCTGGGCACTGAAGCTTTCTTT. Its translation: CSALGTEAFF.

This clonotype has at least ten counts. The CDR3 loop is CASSSPLAGDTDTQYF. DNA for the CDR3: TGTGCCAGCAGTTCCCCACTAGCGGGAGACACAGATACGCAGTATTTT. The J gene is TRBJ2-3, the V gene TRBV6-6, with 11 bases aligning to TRBD2. The CDR3 spans 16 residues. Germline assignment: CDR1 MNHNY and CDR2 SVGAGI (reference sequence). V lost 4 bases and J lost 2; bases outside the gene matches: 5.